A single sample gave rise to the 17 T cell receptor beta chains below, sequenced in a study of blood T cell repertoires in COVID-19. TCRdb's table, derived via immunoSEQ multiplex PCR, lists solely in-frame clones and lacks some. The data show fewer than 110,000 clones, 70% to 90% seen once. Sample: peripheral blood. These receptors were taken from a woman aged 25 to 39 with acute or convalescent COVID-19.

This clone was seen only once. This sequence joins TRBV29-1 and TRBJ2-7; tentative D call: TRBD1 (6 bases). Germline V gene data show CDR1 as SQVTM and CDR2 as ANQGSEA. This CDR3 spans 13 amino acids. The V end was cut by 7 bases, the J end by 4 bases, with 17 bases between. The CDR3 region has the DNA TGCAGCGCCACAGGGATCGAAGGATACGAGCAGTACTTC. Translating it yields CSATGIEGYEQYF.

J is TRBJ2-7 and V is TRBV9; D is possibly TRBD2 (5 bases). CDR3 length: 11 amino acids. The germline V gene has CDR1 SGDLS and CDR2 YYNGEE. The germline V and J ends were trimmed by 4 bases and 5 bases, with 7 bases remaining between them. The CDR3: CASSTGNEQYF. As DNA, the CDR3 is TGTGCCAGCAGCACGGGGAACGAGCAGTACTTC.

This chain links TRBV5-6 with TRBJ2-7; a possible D gene is TRBD1 (5 bases). Germline-derived CDR1 and CDR2 are SGHDT and YYEEEE. Trimming shortened V by 0 bases and J by 0 bases, and 7 bases separated the two germline ends. This CDR3 is 14 amino acids long. CDR3 in amino acids: CASSLGQHSYEQYF. The CDR3 nucleotides read TGTGCCAGCAGCTTGGGACAGCACTCCTACGAGCAGTACTTC.

About this clone: Distinct nucleotide sequences in the sample also encode this CDR3. The V call is TRBV5-1, the J call TRBJ2-3; 8 nucleotides agree with TRBD2. CDR3 size: 13 residues. V was clipped by 4 bases and J by 3 bases; unmatched bases: 1. The germline V gene has CDR1 SGHRS and CDR2 YFSETQ. The chain's CDR3 is CASSRGGTDTQYF. The DNA of the CDR3 is TGCGCCAGCAGCCGGGGGGGAACAGATACGCAGTATTTT.

The rearrangement joins TRBV5-1 to TRBJ1-5; D is ambiguous. This CDR3 is built from 15 residues. V was cut by 0 bases and J by 2 bases, with 9 bases left in between. The germline gives CDR1 SGHRS, CDR2 YFSETQ. CDR3 coding DNA: TGCGCCAGCAGCTTGGACGGTTTTGGCAATCAGCCCCAGCATTTT. Residues: CASSLDGFGNQPQHF.

The chain couples TRBV27 to TRBJ2-7, with 7 bases fitting TRBD2. V gave up 10 bases and J gave up 2 bases; unmatched junction bases: 14. This CDR3 is 15 amino acids long. Germline assignment: CDR1 MNHEY and CDR2 SMNVEV (reference sequence). CDR3 DNA: TGTGCCACCGGGAGGCGGGACTACGACACCTACGAGCAGTACTTC. It encodes CATGRRDYDTYEQYF.

The chain is built from TRBV2 and TRBJ1-3, with a possible D match to TRBD1 (6 bases). The germline V and J ends were trimmed by 8 bases and 3 bases, with 17 bases remaining between them. The CDR3 loop spans 15 amino acids. Germline CDR1 is SNHLY and CDR2 is FYNNEI. As DNA, the CDR3 is TGTGCCAGCGTCTTCGGGGGGCTTGGTGGAAACACCATATATTTT. Translating it yields CASVFGGLGGNTIYF.

The chain uses TRBV11-2 and TRBJ1-1; no reliable D call. Trimming left V 6 bases short and J 3 bases short, with 17 bases between. The CDR3 is made up of 15 amino acids. Germline V gene data show CDR1 as SGHAT and CDR2 as FQNNGV. The CDR3: CASSGSGGHDTEAFF. CDR3 nucleotide sequence: TGTGCCAGCAGTGGATCAGGAGGGCATGACACTGAAGCTTTCTTT. Together with reference TRBV11-2 and TRBJ1-1, the CDR3 gives the full variable domain: EAGVAQSPRYKIIEKRQSVAFWCNPISGHATLYWYQQILGQGPKLLIQFQNNGVVDDSQLPKDRFSAERLKGVDSTLKIQPAKLEDSAVYLCASSGSGGHDTEAFFGQGTRLTVV.

V usage is TRBV19 and J usage is TRBJ1-6; tentatively, D is TRBD1 (6 bases). Germline V gene lookup returns CDR1 LNHDA and CDR2 SQIVND (reference sequence). The CDR3 runs to 15 residues. V was clipped by 3 bases and J by 9 bases, with 15 bases between them. This CDR3 is CASSMRQVKGSPLHF. The CDR3, as DNA: TGTGCCAGTAGTATGCGACAGGTTAAGGGTTCACCCCTCCACTTT.

The CDR3 region has the DNA TGTGCCTGGTGCGCTGGTAGCCACTACGAGCAGTACTTC. This sequence encodes CAWCAGSHYEQYF. J is TRBJ2-7 and V is TRBV30; D uncertain. This CDR3 comprises 13 residues. Trimming took off 5 bases at V and 3 bases at J, with 14 bases between the two ends. From germline, CDR1 is GTSNPN and CDR2 SVGIG (reference sequence). The full variable domain, rest sourced from reference TRBV30 and TRBJ2-7, is SQTIHQWPATLVQPVGSPLSLECTVEGTSNPNLYWYRQAAGRGLQLLFYSVGIGQISSEVPQNLSASRPQDRQFILSSKKLLLSDSGFYLCAWCAGSHYEQYFGPGTRLTVT.

This rearrangement joins TRBV11-2 to TRBJ1-5, with D perhaps matching TRBD1 (5 bases). The CDR3 runs 14 residues. The germline V and J ends were trimmed by 2 bases and 5 bases, with 10 bases remaining between them. Germline CDR1 and CDR2: SGHAT and FQNNGV. CDR3 sequence (DNA): TGTGCCAGCAGCTTAAGCAGGGATCATCAGCCCCAGCATTTT. It encodes CASSLSRDHQPQHF.

The genes are TRBV18 and TRBJ2-2; TRBD1 might be the D (5 bases). The CDR3 contains 14 residues. Trimming removed 3 bases at V and 5 bases at J, with 10 bases between. Germline assignment: CDR1 KGHSH and CDR2 LQKENI. CDR3 DNA sequence: TGTGCCAGCTCACCCTCCAGGGATACCGGGGAGCTGTTTTTT. This translates into CASSPSRDTGELFF.

The chain uses TRBV11-2 and TRBJ2-2, with 8 bases identical to TRBD2. The CDR3 runs 15 residues. The V and J ends lost 3 bases and 4 bases, in that order; junction bases with no gene match: 4. The germline V gene has CDR1 SGHAT and CDR2 FQNNGV. The CDR3 region has the DNA TGTGCCAGCAGCTTGAGCGGGGGCCGCACCGGGGAGCTGTTTTTT. This sequence encodes CASSLSGGRTGELFF.

V usage is TRBV7-3 and J usage is TRBJ2-2; no reliable D call. V was cut by 11 bases and J by 0 bases, with 13 bases left in between. The CDR3 contains 14 residues. Germline-derived CDR1 and CDR2 are SGHTA and FQGTGA. DNA of the CDR3: TGTGCCTCGTCCCCGGGTCCGAACACCGGGGAGCTGTTTTTT. Its translation is CASSPGPNTGELFF.

The chain employs TRBV5-1 and TRBJ2-7; 9 bases are a match to TRBD1. This CDR3 comprises 15 residues. Germline V gene sequence: CDR1 SGHRS, CDR2 YFSETQ. Trimming at V came to 4 bases and at J to 6 bases, leaving 11 bases not matched to a gene. The CDR3 region has the DNA TGCGCCAGCAGCATTCCCCCGGGACAGGGCGGCGAGCAGTACTTC. Amino acids: CASSIPPGQGGEQYF.

This clone was recorded only once. V usage is TRBV6-5 and J usage is TRBJ2-2; D perhaps matches TRBD2 (5 bases). CDR1 and CDR2 from the germline V gene are MNHEY and SVGAGI. The CDR3 sequence is 14 residues long. Trimming pared 4 bases from V and 5 bases from J, leaving 11 bases between. In DNA form, the CDR3 reads TGTGCCAGCAGTTTTTACGGGGAGACCGGGGAGCTGTTTTTT. Its protein product is CASSFYGETGELFF.

This clone was counted only a few times. The chain joins TRBV11-3 to TRBJ1-3; possible D gene TRBD1, 5 bases. Germline lookup yields CDR1 SGHNT and CDR2 YENEEA. Trimming left V 5 bases short and J 1 base short, with 9 bases between. This CDR3 has 14 residues. CDR3 protein: CASSAGDSGNTIYF. The CDR3 DNA sequence: TGTGCCAGCAGCGCGGGGGATTCTGGAAACACCATATATTTT. Full variable domain (rest looked up from reference TRBV11-3 and TRBJ1-3): EAGVVQSPRYKIIEKKQPVAFWCNPISGHNTLYWYLQNLGQGPELLIRYENEEAVDDSQLPKDRFSAERLKGVDSTLKIQPAELGDSAVYLCASSAGDSGNTIYFGEGSWLTVV.